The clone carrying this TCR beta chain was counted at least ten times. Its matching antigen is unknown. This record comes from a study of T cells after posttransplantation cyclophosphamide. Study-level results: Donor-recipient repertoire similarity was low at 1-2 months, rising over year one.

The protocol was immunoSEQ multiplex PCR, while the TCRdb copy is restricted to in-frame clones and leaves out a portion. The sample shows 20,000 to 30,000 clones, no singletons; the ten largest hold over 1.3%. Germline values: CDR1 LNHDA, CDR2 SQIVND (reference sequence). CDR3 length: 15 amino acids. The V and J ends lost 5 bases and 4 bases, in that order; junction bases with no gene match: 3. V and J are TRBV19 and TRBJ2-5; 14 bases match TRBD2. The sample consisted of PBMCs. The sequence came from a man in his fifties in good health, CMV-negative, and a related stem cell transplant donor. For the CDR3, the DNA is TGTGCCAGTAGTCGCGGGACTAGCGGGAGAGAGACCCAGTACTTC. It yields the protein CASSRGTSGRETQYF.